The clone carrying this T cell receptor beta chain has a handful of counts. This sample was included in a study of blood T cells in healthy people across ages. The germline V gene has CDR1 SGHRS and CDR2 YFSETQ. This CDR3 has 12 residues. A second PCR of about 6 to 11 cycles used a sample-barcoded 5' primer and a J-beta primer mix. TCRdb re-analysed the 5' RACE reads in MiXCR, keeping a single row per CDR3 protein. This sample has more than 500,000 distinct CDR3 sequences, with roughly 29% found just once. V gene TRBV5-1 combines with J gene TRBJ2-5; no clear D gene. The J call may not be correct, given that the DNA end is closer to TRBJ2-1. This clonotype originated in a woman in her seventies in good health. Input material: blood. The CDR3 here is CASRRERHEQFF. For the CDR3, the DNA is TGCGCCAGCCGGAGAGAGAGGCATGAGCAGTTCTTC.